The text below deals with one TCR beta chain. The source of the sample is a study of blood T cell repertoires in COVID-19. The CDR3 sequence is 14 residues long. V was trimmed by 1 base and J by 8 bases, leaving 11 bases between them. CDR1 and CDR2 (germline): SGHTA, FQGNSA. Only in-frame clones appear in the TCRdb table, and some are missing; sequencing was by immunoSEQ multiplex PCR. This sample has tens of thousands of clones, with 90% found just once. The chain carries TRBV7-2 and TRBJ1-4; possibly TRBD1 for D (6 bases). The clonotype originates from a woman at least 80 years old with active or convalescent COVID-19. The specimen was peripheral blood. Here the CDR3 DNA reads TGTGCCAGCAGCTTAGTGGGGGCCTGGGAAAAACTGTTTTTT. Translation: CASSLVGAWEKLFF.